This T cell receptor (beta chain) was retrieved from a study of shared clonotypes between healthy human individuals. Study in general: Donor ages ranged 18 to 49 years: two women, three men.

This clone has more than one count but fewer than ten. Its antigen is still unknown. The length of the CDR3 is 19 residues. Germline V lookup: CDR1 MNHNS, CDR2 SASEGT. The junction had 14 bases not matched to a gene; V was cut back by 0 bases and J by 2 bases. The study drew its donors from healthy HIV-negative adults without recent acute infections or vaccinations. All donors were Caucasian adults living in Nashville, Tennessee. Study-wide findings and caveats: Investigators collected only blood, and repertoires in tissues likely differ.

Clones were read by immunoSEQ multiplex PCR, and TCRdb kept only the in-frame ones, dropping some. The repertoire consists of about 480,000 clones, with 60% to 80% occurring once and the leading ten covering around 13%. This TCR was recovered from a woman between 40 and 50 years old in good health. Some clones in this sample may be carry-over from other donors' samples. The V gene is TRBV6-1, the J gene TRBJ2-7; TRBD2 aligns across 9 bases. What was sequenced was PBMCs. CDR3 residues: CASSEARDLAGSGPYEQYF. The CDR3 DNA reads TGTGCCAGCAGTGAAGCGCGGGATCTAGCGGGGTCGGGGCCCTACGAGCAGTACTTC.